This T cell receptor beta chain originates from a study of blood T cells in healthy people across ages (dated by TCRdb to 2014 to 2015). As for the study more broadly: Template switching captured roughly one uniquely barcoded TCR beta cDNA molecule per two T cells in model experiments. The study measured age-related changes in TCR beta repertoire diversity using deep sequencing normalized with unique cDNA molecular identifiers. The donors were divided into four age groups: young (average around 17 years), middle-aged (around 37), aged (approximately 62) and long-lived (about 90). To avoid experimental bias, donors of different ages were spread randomly across the sequencing lanes. Two additional independent replicas of 1 million unique cDNA reads from the same blood draw were analyzed for two donors (one aged 18 to 30 and one aged 80 or older). The research as a whole found: Estimates of total diversity based on one million sequenced T cells were considered lower bounds and underestimates. As age increased, observed TCR beta diversity per million T cells dropped in a roughly linear way, and a significant reduction was already evident by age about 40. The percentage of naive T cells measured by flow cytometry correlated strongly with observed TCR beta diversity. Because profiling used bulk unsorted PBMCs, naive and antigen-experienced compartments could not be compared conclusively. Because the CMV infection status of the donors was unknown, age-related changes in expanded clonotypes may potentially have been confounded. The long-lived group showed more naive CD4+ T cells, fewer expanded clones and increased TCR diversity than the aged group, suggesting age selection.

V is trimmed back by 6 bases and J by 1 base, and the junction contains 6 bases that no gene match accounts for. Spanning cysteine to phenylalanine, the CDR3 consists of 14 amino acids. Only the CDR3 part of the read is kept: 42 bases, read in frame from the first base. This clonotype has a handful of counts. What this receptor recognizes is not known. Within one base of it there is no much larger clone, and no base qualities were kept. Library creation used 5' RACE. Reads for this sample came from an Illumina HiSeq 2500. A second PCR of roughly 6 to 12 cycles was run with a J-beta primer mix and a sample-barcoded 5' primer. A unique molecular identifier was introduced onto each TCR beta cDNA molecule by a template-switch 5' adaptor carrying 12 random nucleotides. Each sample yielded at least 2.5 million CDR3-containing paired-end reads. First-strand cDNA synthesis was performed from all RNA using the Mint cDNA synthesis kit, with priming by a TRBC-specific oligonucleotide. All cDNA was treated with uracil-DNA glycosylase and then went through a first 18-cycle PCR with the universal primers M1SS and BC2_uni_R. The source study handled its data this way. Normalization of each sample was performed by random selection of 1 million high-quality reads, each carrying a distinct molecular identifier. Reads sharing molecular identifiers were discarded rather than binned into consensus sequences. MiTCR, set to a Q25 quality threshold and the strictest error-elimination algorithm, was used for CDR3 identification, clonotype clustering and error correction. A nonparametric unseen species model with Euler transformation was used to estimate a lower bound on total TCR beta diversity. Using fastp at Q25 and MiXCR, TCRdb reprocessed the public reads and kept productive beta chains. Records with the same CDR3 protein are collapsed into one entry carrying the most frequent genes and DNA. These V and J calls derive from TCRdb rather than the authors' analysis. The sample table holds about 1 million distinct CDR3 sequences, of which 40% to 50% were seen once. Of the sample, about 20% is held by the ten largest clones.

Systemically healthy Caucasian individuals from Russia, some 36 in total and aged about 6 to 90 years, were included as donors. Around 10 milliliters of peripheral blood were collected from each donor into EDTA-treated Vacutainer tubes. Ficoll-Paque density-gradient centrifugation was used to isolate PBMCs, with at least 6.5 million per sample. Trizol reagent was used to extract total RNA from the PBMCs, yielding at least 5 micrograms per sample. The percentages of naive CD45RAhigh/CD27high T cells were determined by flow cytometry on a PBMC aliquot from every donor. The source of this sequence is a woman aged 55-70 years in good health. The chain links TRBV12-3 or TRBV12-4 with TRBJ2-7; a stretch of 7 junction bases matches TRBD1. Sequenced material: blood. This receptor carries the CDR3 CASRPGQISYEQYF. The nucleotides read TGTGCCAGCAGACCGGGACAGATTTCCTACGAGCAGTACTTC.